This entry features one T cell receptor beta chain sequence. The antigen it binds to is not known. Base qualities are not at hand, and no much larger clone is one base apart. For sequencing of the TCRbeta CDR3 region, genomic DNA was extracted from the sorted cells. The immunoSEQ Assay was used for sequencing of TCRbeta CDR3 regions. TCRdb took over this immuneACCESS table, retaining in-frame rearrangements with V and J assigned. Such tables are incomplete; in checked studies, under half of the missing clones stem from an unresolved V gene, and the remainder is unexplained. The sample has 25,000 to 35,000 clones on record, roughly 87% of them singletons. The top ten constitute approximately 16% of the sample. Patients with autoimmune disease history or receiving systemic immunosuppression were excluded from the trial. Peripheral blood for TCR sequencing was drawn from every dose cohort at baseline, at cycle 4 day 1 and at cycle 7 day 1. The samples were drawn from a first-in-human, open-label, multicenter phase I dose-escalation trial of ivuxolimab. Adults with locally advanced or metastatic melanoma, renal cell, hepatocellular, or head and neck squamous cell carcinoma were enrolled in the trial. Before TCR sequencing, CD4+ and CD8+ T cells were separately sorted from peripheral blood.

The sample originates from a study of OX40 agonist ivuxolimab in advanced cancers. For the study in its entirety: The costimulatory receptor OX40 (CD134) was targeted by ivuxolimab, a fully human IgG2 agonistic monoclonal antibody. Peripheral TCRbeta sequencing aimed to test whether ivuxolimab altered TCR sequence diversity and caused clonal T-cell expansion. Of the 50 to 55 patients in dose escalation, 19 had hepatocellular carcinoma, some 15 had melanoma, 9 had renal cell carcinoma and 9 had head and neck cancer. In the dose-escalation cohort, roughly 80% of patients were male, and the mean age was approximately 60 years, with a range of roughly 20 to 80. Partial responses occurred in three dose-escalation patients: two with cutaneous melanoma and one with hepatocellular carcinoma. Prior anti-PD-1, anti-PD-L1 or anti-CTLA-4 therapy was permitted, and checkpoint inhibitors had been received by about 36% of dose-escalation patients. The monotherapy dose-escalation portion (N of about 50 patients) of the phase I ivuxolimab trial is reported in the paper. Intravenous ivuxolimab was administered to patients every 2 weeks at six dose levels: 0.01, 0.1, 0.3, 1.5, 3 and 10 mg/kg.

Cut back by 5 bases and 4 bases, the V and J ends lie 17 bases apart. The CDR3 holds 15 amino acids from the cysteine to the phenylalanine. Only the CDR3 part of the read is kept: 45 bases, read in frame from the first base. CDR1 and CDR2, looked up from the germline V gene, are LGHNA and YSLEER. Broader findings and caveats from the paper: In partial responders in the 0.1-3.0 mg/kg groups, normalized peripheral clonal expansion was found to be among the lowest, especially among CD8+ T cells. Low levels of normalized T-cell clonal expansion were also seen in some patients who did not respond. At doses from 0.1 to 3.0 mg/kg, clonal expansion was seen in both CD4+ and CD8+ blood T cells between baseline and week 6. Antigen specificity was not determined for the clonally expanded peripheral T cells. After ivuxolimab, CD8+ T cells had more expanded clones than CD4+ T cells on average.

The chain is assembled from TRBV4-3 and TRBJ1-2; perhaps TRBD1 is the D gene, with 6 bases matching. The sequenced sample was CD4+ or CD8+ T cells sorted from blood, obtained in a trial of the OX40 agonist ivuxolimab. The receptor was isolated from an adult with an advanced solid tumor such as melanoma, head and neck, liver or kidney cancer. CDR3 reads: CASSWDLRGFYGYTF. The DNA reads as follows: TGCGCCAGCAGCTGGGACCTCAGGGGATTCTATGGCTACACCTTC.